Listed below are T cell receptor beta chains from one sample, sequenced in a study of cytomegalovirus exposure and HLA in healthy donors. Measured with immunoSEQ multiplex PCR; TCRdb has only the in-frame clones, and not every one. This repertoire shows around 160,000 clones, over 75% found once; its top ten account for roughly 13%. Sequencing was carried out using PBMCs. These receptors all stem from a man aged 50-60 years in good health and CMV-seropositive. Each CDR3 is given with its conserved first and last residue. A D gene is named only where the DNA matches it firmly. Rows may omit the clone size; those that give it use once, few, many or a size class.

clone size,V gene,D gene,J gene,CDR3 protein,CDR3 DNA
NA,TRBV27,NA,TRBJ2-7,CASSLLSGDYEQYF,TGTGCCAGCAGTTTGTTATCAGGGGACTACGAGCAGTACTTC
NA,TRBV6-5,TRBD1,TRBJ1-5,CASRPTGGAQPQHF,TGTGCCAGCAGACCTACAGGGGGCGCTCAGCCCCAGCATTTT
NA,TRBV30,TRBD1,TRBJ1-1,CAWSNRGNTEAFF,TGTGCCTGGAGTAACAGGGGTAACACTGAAGCTTTCTTT
NA,TRBV7-2,NA,TRBJ1-1,CASSSLPGSQSEAFF,TGTGCCAGCAGCTCCCTCCCCGGGTCCCAATCTGAAGCTTTCTTT
few,TRBV11-2,NA,TRBJ2-1,CASSRRSIALNNEQFF,TGTGCCAGCAGCCGGAGATCGATTGCCCTTAACAATGAGCAGTTCTTC
NA,TRBV27,TRBD1,TRBJ1-1,CASKGATDTEAFF,TGTGCCAGTAAGGGGGCTACTGACACTGAAGCTTTCTTT
NA,TRBV6-1,TRBD1,TRBJ2-7,CASSEATGAAYEQYF,TGTGCCAGCAGTGAAGCGACAGGGGCCGCCTACGAGCAGTACTTC
NA,TRBV19,NA,TRBJ1-5,CASSIDPTHQPQHF,TGTGCCAGTAGTATAGACCCCACTCATCAGCCCCAGCATTTT
NA,TRBV7-9,NA,TRBJ2-2,CASSSRANTGELFF,TGTGCCAGCAGCAGCCGGGCGAACACCGGGGAGCTGTTTTTT
NA,TRBV4-3,NA,TRBJ1-6,CASSAKYWNSNSPLHF,TGCGCCAGCAGTGCAAAGTATTGGAACAGCAATTCACCCCTCCACTTT
NA,TRBV5-1,TRBD1,TRBJ2-1,CASSLVGGRGHNDEQFF,TGCGCCAGCAGCTTGGTGGGTGGCAGGGGGCATAACGATGAGCAGTTCTTC
NA,TRBV5-1,TRBD1,TRBJ2-3,CASSPLRDRGRGTQYF,TGCGCCAGCAGCCCCCTCCGGGACAGGGGAAGAGGTACGCAGTATTTT
NA,TRBV25-1,TRBD1,TRBJ1-2,CASSDTGAYYGYTF,TGTGCCAGCAGTGACACAGGGGCCTACTATGGCTACACCTTC
NA,TRBV6-4,TRBD2,TRBJ2-1,CASSGGASNEQFF,TGTGCCAGCAGCGGGGGGGCCTCCAATGAGCAGTTCTTC
NA,TRBV6-1,NA,TRBJ1-5,CASSGPGQRRRSNQPQHF,TGTGCCAGCAGTGGTCCGGGACAACGAAGGCGAAGCAATCAGCCCCAGCATTTT
NA,TRBV27,NA,TRBJ2-7,CASSPRGDSYEQYF,TGTGCCAGCAGTCCGCGCGGGGACTCCTACGAGCAGTACTTC
medium-sized,TRBV5-6,TRBD1,TRBJ1-2,CASSFRTGINSYGYTF,TGTGCCAGCAGTTTCAGGACAGGAATAAACTCCTATGGCTACACCTTC
NA,TRBV5-1,NA,TRBJ1-4,CASGKGGADEKLFF,TGCGCCAGCGGCAAGGGAGGGGCGGACGAAAAACTGTTTTTT
NA,TRBV27,TRBD1,TRBJ2-5,CASSSIRGKETQYF,TGTGCCAGCAGTTCTATCAGGGGGAAAGAGACCCAGTACTTC
NA,TRBV7-2,TRBD1,TRBJ1-1,CASSQGVGRTEAFF,TGTGCCAGCAGCCAGGGGGTGGGGAGGACTGAAGCTTTCTTT
NA,TRBV30,TRBD1,TRBJ2-3,CAWSVWDRVEVNTDTQYF,TGTGCCTGGAGTGTATGGGACAGGGTGGAAGTGAACACAGATACGCAGTATTTT
once,TRBV7-3,NA,TRBJ2-1,CASSFGATVDEQFF,TGTGCCAGCAGTTTTGGGGCTACCGTCGATGAGCAGTTCTTC
NA,TRBV5-6,TRBD1,TRBJ2-7,CASSQQGAYEQYF,TGTGCCAGCAGCCAACAGGGGGCCTACGAGCAGTACTTC
NA,TRBV11-3,TRBD1,TRBJ1-1,CASSWGQKNTEAFF,TGTGCCAGCAGCTGGGGACAGAAGAACACTGAAGCTTTCTTT
NA,TRBV2,NA,TRBJ1-2,CACGQSNYGYTF,TGTGCCTGCGGGCAGTCTAACTATGGCTACACCTTC
NA,TRBV6-6,TRBD1,TRBJ1-2,CASSYGTENYGYTF,TGTGCCAGCAGTTACGGGACAGAAAACTATGGCTACACCTTC
NA,TRBV6-5,NA,TRBJ1-1,CASHDRSRNTEAFF,TGTGCCAGTCACGACAGGTCTCGAAACACTGAAGCTTTCTTT
NA,TRBV2,NA,TRBJ1-3,CASSGDRNSGNTIYF,TGTGCCAGCTCCGGAGACAGAAACTCTGGAAACACCATATATTTT
NA,TRBV19,TRBD1,TRBJ1-2,CASSRGQGEYGYTF,TGTGCCAGTAGTAGGGGACAGGGCGAGTATGGCTACACCTTC
NA,TRBV2,TRBD2,TRBJ2-3,CASASGGSSTDTQYF,TGTGCCAGTGCTAGCGGGGGCTCTAGCACAGATACGCAGTATTTT
NA,TRBV5-1,TRBD1,TRBJ1-1,CASSLGGQGNNMNTEAFF,TGCGCCAGCAGCTTGGGTGGACAGGGAAATAACATGAACACTGAAGCTTTCTTT
NA,TRBV7-9,NA,TRBJ2-7,CSSSQGGDEQYF,TGTTCCAGCAGCCAGGGGGGTGACGAGCAGTACTTC
NA,TRBV5-1,TRBD1,TRBJ1-6,CASSRGDRSTNSPLHF,TGCGCCAGCAGCCGGGGGGACAGGTCTACTAATTCACCCCTCCACTTT
NA,TRBV4-3,TRBD1,TRBJ2-4,CASSQVYAAGGSKNIQYF,TGCGCCAGCAGCCAAGTATATGCGGCAGGGGGCTCCAAAAACATTCAGTACTTC
few,TRBV30,TRBD1,TRBJ1-1,CAWIRQGVGTEAFF,TGTGCCTGGATTAGACAGGGGGTTGGGACTGAAGCTTTCTTT
NA,TRBV29-1,TRBD1,TRBJ1-2,CSVNPTGDYGYTF,TGCAGCGTTAACCCGACAGGGGACTATGGCTACACCTTC
NA,TRBV5-1,TRBD1,TRBJ2-5,CASSLWTGGEETQYF,TGCGCCAGCAGCCTTTGGACAGGGGGCGAGGAGACCCAGTACTTC
NA,TRBV5-1,TRBD2,TRBJ2-5,CASSRTTSGGEETQYF,TGCGCCAGCAGCCGTACGACTAGCGGGGGGGAAGAGACCCAGTACTTC
NA,TRBV7-2,TRBD1,TRBJ2-7,CASSLGQGATLYEQYF,TGTGCCAGCAGCTTAGGCCAGGGGGCGACCCTGTACGAGCAGTACTTC
NA,TRBV27,TRBD1,TRBJ1-2,CASSSTGALAF,TGTGCCAGCAGTTCGACAGGGGCATTGGCCTTC
NA,TRBV7-7,NA,TRBJ2-1,CASSLVEAYEQFF,TGTGCCAGCAGCTTAGTGGAGGCGTATGAGCAGTTCTTC
NA,TRBV18,NA,TRBJ2-4,CASSERELNIQYF,TGTGCCAGCTCCGAAAGGGAGTTAAACATTCAGTACTTC
NA,TRBV6-4,TRBD1,TRBJ1-1,CASSGTGEHTEAFF,TGTGCCAGCAGCGGTACAGGGGAGCACACTGAAGCTTTCTTT
few,TRBV13,TRBD2,TRBJ2-3,CASSLIAGILEDTQYF,TGTGCCAGCAGCTTAATAGCGGGAATACTTGAGGATACGCAGTATTTT
NA,TRBV7-3,NA,TRBJ2-1,CASSLSPLQLNEQFF,TGTGCCAGCAGCCTCTCTCCTCTTCAACTCAATGAGCAGTTCTTC
NA,TRBV18,TRBD1,TRBJ2-3,CASSSGQGDTQYF,TGTGCCAGCTCATCGGGACAGGGTGATACGCAGTATTTT
NA,TRBV2,TRBD1,TRBJ2-4,CASSENTGEGIQYF,TGTGCCAGCAGTGAAAACACAGGGGAAGGCATTCAGTACTTC
NA,TRBV5-4,NA,TRBJ2-3,CASSPKGGQGTQYF,TGTGCCAGCAGCCCTAAGGGGGGGCAAGGTACGCAGTATTTT
once,TRBV2,NA,TRBJ1-1,CASTQGPNTEAFF,TGTGCCAGCACCCAGGGGCCGAACACTGAAGCTTTCTTT
NA,TRBV28,NA,TRBJ1-3,CASSFGYTGNTIYF,TGTGCCAGCAGTTTCGGGTACACCGGAAACACCATATATTTT
NA,TRBV5-1,TRBD2,TRBJ2-5,CASSLGVTSGGETQYF,TGCGCCAGCAGCTTGGGCGTTACTAGCGGGGGAGAGACCCAGTACTTC
NA,TRBV2,NA,TRBJ1-2,CASKDYYGYTF,TGTGCCAGCAAGGACTACTATGGCTACACCTTC